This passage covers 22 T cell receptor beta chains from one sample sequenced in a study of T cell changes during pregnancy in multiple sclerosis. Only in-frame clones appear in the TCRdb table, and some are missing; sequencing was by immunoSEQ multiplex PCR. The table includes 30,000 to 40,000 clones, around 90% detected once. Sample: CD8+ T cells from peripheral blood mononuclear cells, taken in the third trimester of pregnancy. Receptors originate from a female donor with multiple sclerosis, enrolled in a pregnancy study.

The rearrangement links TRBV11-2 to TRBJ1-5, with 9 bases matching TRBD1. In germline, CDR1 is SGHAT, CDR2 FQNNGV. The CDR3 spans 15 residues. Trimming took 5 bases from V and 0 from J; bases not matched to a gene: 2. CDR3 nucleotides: TGTGCCAGCAGCCGGACAGGGGATAGCAATCAGCCCCAGCATTTT. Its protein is CASSRTGDSNQPQHF.

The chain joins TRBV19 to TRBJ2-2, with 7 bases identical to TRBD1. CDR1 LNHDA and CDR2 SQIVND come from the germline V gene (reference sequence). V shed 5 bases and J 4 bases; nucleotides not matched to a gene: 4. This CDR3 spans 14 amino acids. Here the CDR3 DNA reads TGTGCCAGTAGTTACAGGGGATTCACCGGGGAGCTGTTTTTT. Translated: CASSYRGFTGELFF.

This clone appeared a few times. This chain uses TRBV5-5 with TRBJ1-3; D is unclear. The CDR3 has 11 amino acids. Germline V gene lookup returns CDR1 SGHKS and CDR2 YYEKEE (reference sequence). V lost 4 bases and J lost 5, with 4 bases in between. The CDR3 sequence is CASSLRNTIYF. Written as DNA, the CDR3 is TGTGCCAGCAGCCTTCGAAACACCATATATTTT.

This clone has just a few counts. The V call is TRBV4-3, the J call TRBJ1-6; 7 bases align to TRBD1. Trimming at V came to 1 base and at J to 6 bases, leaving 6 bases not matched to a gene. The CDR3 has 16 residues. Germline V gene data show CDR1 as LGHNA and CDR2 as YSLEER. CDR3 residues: CASSQGQTGLNSPLHF. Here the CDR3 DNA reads TGCGCCAGCAGCCAAGGTCAGACAGGGCTTAATTCACCCCTCCACTTT.

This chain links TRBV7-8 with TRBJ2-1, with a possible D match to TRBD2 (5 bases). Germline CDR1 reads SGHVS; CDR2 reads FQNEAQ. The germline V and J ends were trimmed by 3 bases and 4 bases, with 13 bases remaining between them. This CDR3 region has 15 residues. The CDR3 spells CASSFQREKYNEQFF. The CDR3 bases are TGTGCCAGCAGCTTCCAGAGGGAAAAATACAATGAGCAGTTCTTC.

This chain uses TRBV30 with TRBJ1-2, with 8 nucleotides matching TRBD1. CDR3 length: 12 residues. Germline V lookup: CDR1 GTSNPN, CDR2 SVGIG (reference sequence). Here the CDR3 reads CALDREGLGYTF. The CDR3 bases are TGTGCTCTGGACAGGGAAGGCCTTGGCTACACCTTC. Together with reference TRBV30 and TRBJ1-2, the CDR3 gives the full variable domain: SQTIHQWPATLVQPVGSPLSLECTVEGTSNPNLYWYRQAAGRGLQLLFYSVGIGQISSEVPQNLSASRPQDRQFILSSKKLLLSDSGFYLCALDREGLGYTFGSGTRLTVV.

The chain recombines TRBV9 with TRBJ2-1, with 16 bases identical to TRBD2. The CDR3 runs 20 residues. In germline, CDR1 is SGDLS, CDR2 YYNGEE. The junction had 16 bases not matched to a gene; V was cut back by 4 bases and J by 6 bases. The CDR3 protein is CASSPSKGGLAGGRLNEQFF. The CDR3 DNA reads TGTGCCAGCAGCCCGAGCAAAGGGGGACTAGCGGGGGGGCGTCTCAATGAGCAGTTCTTC. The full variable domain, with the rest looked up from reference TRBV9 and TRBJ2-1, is DSGVTQTPKHLITATGQRVTLRCSPRSGDLSVYWYQQSLDQGLQFLIQYYNGEERAKGNILERFSAQQFPDLHSELNLSSLELGDSALYFCASSPSKGGLAGGRLNEQFFGPGTRLTVL.

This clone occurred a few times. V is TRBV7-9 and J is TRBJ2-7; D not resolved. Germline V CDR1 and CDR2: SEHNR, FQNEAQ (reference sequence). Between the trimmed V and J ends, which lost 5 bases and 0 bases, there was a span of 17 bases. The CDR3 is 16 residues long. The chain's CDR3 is CASSQQTAASSYEQYF. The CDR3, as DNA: TGTGCCAGCAGCCAACAGACGGCCGCCAGCTCCTACGAGCAGTACTTC.

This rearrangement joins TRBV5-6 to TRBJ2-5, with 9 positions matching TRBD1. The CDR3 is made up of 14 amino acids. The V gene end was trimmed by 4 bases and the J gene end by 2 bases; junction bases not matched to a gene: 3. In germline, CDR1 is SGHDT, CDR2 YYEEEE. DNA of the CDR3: TGTGCCAGCAGCGGAGGACAGGGGCAAGAGACCCAGTACTTC. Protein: CASSGGQGQETQYF. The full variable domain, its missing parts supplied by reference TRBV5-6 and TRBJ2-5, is DAGVTQSPTHLIKTRGQQVTLRCSPKSGHDTVSWYQQALGQGPQFIFQYYEEEERQRGNFPDRFSGHQFPNYSSELNVNALLLGDSALYLCASSGGQGQETQYFGPGTRLLVL.

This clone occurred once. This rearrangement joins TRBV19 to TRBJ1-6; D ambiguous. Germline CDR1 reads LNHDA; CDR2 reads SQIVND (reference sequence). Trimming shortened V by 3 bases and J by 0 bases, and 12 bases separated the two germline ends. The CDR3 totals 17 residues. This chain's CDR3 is CASSILDAASYNSPLHF. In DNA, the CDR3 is TGTGCCAGTAGTATCTTAGACGCGGCCTCCTATAATTCACCCCTCCACTTT.

CDR3 region: CASSPAHQGNYGYTF. The CDR3 coding sequence is TGTGCCAGCAGTCCCGCCCACCAGGGAAACTATGGCTACACCTTC. The V gene is TRBV28, the J gene TRBJ1-2; D possibly corresponds to TRBD1 (5 bases). CDR3 size: 15 residues. Trimming removed 5 bases from V and 2 bases from J, with 15 bases in between. Germline V gene lookup returns CDR1 MDHEN and CDR2 SYDVKM.

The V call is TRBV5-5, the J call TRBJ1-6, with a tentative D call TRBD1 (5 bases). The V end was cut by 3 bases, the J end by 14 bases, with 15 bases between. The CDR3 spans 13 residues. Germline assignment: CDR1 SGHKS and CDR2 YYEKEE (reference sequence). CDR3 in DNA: TGTGCCAGCAGCTCATCCGACAGCACCACCCTCCACTTT. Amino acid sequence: CASSSSDSTTLHF.

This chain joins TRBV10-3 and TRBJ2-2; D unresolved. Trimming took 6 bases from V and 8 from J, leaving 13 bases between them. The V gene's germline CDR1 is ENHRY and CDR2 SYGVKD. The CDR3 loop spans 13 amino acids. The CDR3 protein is CAISDGSPGELFF. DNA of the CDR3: TGTGCCATCAGCGACGGGTCCCCAGGGGAGCTGTTTTTT.

The CDR3 region has the DNA TGTGCCAGCAGTTTACAGGGGTTGTACACTGAAGCTTTCTTT. Amino acids: CASSLQGLYTEAFF. The chain couples TRBV27 to TRBJ1-1; possible D gene TRBD1, 6 bases. Trimming pared 2 bases from V and 3 bases from J, leaving 10 bases between. Germline CDR1 MNHEY, CDR2 SMNVEV (reference sequence). The CDR3 spans 14 residues.

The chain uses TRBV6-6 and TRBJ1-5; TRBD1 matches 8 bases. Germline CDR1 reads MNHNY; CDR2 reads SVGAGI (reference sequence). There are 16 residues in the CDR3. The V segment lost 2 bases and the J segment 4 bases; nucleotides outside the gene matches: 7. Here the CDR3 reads CASSYPRTGLNQPQHF. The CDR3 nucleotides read TGTGCCAGCAGTTACCCCAGGACAGGGCTAAATCAGCCCCAGCATTTT.

The CDR3 bases are TGTGCCAGCAGTTACTTCCGACCTCCCGAGGCTGAAAAACTGTTTTTT. The encoded protein is CASSYFRPPEAEKLFF. The chain recombines TRBV6-6 with TRBJ1-4; D call uncertain. Germline loops: CDR1 MNHNY, CDR2 SVGAGI (reference sequence). The CDR3 extends over 16 amino acids. V lost 1 base, J lost 7 bases, and 16 bases lay in between.

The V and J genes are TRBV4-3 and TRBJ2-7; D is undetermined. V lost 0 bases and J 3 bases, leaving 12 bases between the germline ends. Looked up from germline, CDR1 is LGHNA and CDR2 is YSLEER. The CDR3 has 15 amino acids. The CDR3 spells CASSQEVSSGYEQYF. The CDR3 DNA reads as TGCGCCAGCAGCCAAGAAGTATCGAGTGGCTACGAGCAGTACTTC.

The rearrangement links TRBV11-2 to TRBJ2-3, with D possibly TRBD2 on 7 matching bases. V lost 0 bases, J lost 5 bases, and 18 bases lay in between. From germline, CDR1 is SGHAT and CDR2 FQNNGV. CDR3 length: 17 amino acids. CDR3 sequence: CASSLDLRGGFLDTQYF. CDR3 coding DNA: TGTGCCAGCAGCTTAGATCTGAGGGGGGGCTTCTTAGATACGCAGTATTTT.

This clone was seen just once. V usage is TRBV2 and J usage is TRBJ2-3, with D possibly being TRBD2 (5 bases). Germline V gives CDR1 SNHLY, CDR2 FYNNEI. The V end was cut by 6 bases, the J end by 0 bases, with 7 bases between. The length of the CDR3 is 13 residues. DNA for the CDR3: TGTGCCAGCAGGGGAGTTAGCACAGATACGCAGTATTTT. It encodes CASRGVSTDTQYF. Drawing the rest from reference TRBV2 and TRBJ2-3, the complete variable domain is EPEVTQTPSHQVTQMGQEVILRCVPISNHLYFYWYRQILGQKVEFLVSFYNNEISEKSEIFDDQFSVERPDGSNFTLKIRSTKLEDSAMYFCASRGVSTDTQYFGPGTRLTVL.

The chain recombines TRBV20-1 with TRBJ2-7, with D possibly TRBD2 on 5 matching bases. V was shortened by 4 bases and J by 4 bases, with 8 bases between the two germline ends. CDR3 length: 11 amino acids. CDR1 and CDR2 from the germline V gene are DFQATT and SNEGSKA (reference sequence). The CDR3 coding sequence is TGCAGTGCTAAAACGGGGTACGAGCAGTACTTC. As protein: CSAKTGYEQYF.

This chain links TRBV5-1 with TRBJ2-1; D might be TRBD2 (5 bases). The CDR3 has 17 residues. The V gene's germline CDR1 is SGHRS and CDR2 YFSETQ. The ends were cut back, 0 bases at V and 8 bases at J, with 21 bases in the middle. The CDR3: CASSLVGIPREGDEQFF. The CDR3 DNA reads TGCGCCAGCAGCTTGGTGGGAATTCCTAGAGAGGGCGATGAGCAGTTCTTC.

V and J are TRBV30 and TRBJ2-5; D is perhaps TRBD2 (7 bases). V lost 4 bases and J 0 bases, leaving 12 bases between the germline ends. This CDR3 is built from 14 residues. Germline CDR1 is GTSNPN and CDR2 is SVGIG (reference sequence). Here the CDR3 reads CAWTKGGYQETQYF. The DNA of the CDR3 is TGTGCCTGGACCAAGGGGGGGTACCAAGAGACCCAGTACTTC.